Following are 2 T cell receptor beta chains from one sample sequenced in a study of cytotoxic CD8 clonotypes in ibrutinib-treated CLL. Clones were read by immunoSEQ multiplex PCR, and TCRdb kept only the in-frame ones, dropping some. This sample has under 150,000 clones, with under 95% found just once. Here the sequenced sample was PBMCs, taken after 12 months of ibrutinib treatment. All receptors come from a human donor with chronic lymphocytic leukemia.

The V and J genes are TRBV2 and TRBJ2-5; D is undetermined. Germline V gene lookup returns CDR1 SNHLY and CDR2 FYNNEI. This CDR3 region has 14 residues. Trimming stripped 6 bases from V and 5 bases from J, with 16 bases between. In nucleotides, the CDR3 is TGTGCCAGCAGGTCTGACGCCGGGTGGGAGACCCAGTACTTC. This codes for CASRSDAGWETQYF.

The chain recombines TRBV28 with TRBJ2-1; 14 positions match TRBD2. The CDR3 contains 18 residues. V dropped 4 bases and J dropped 5; count of bases not matched to a gene: 10. The germline gives CDR1 MDHEN, CDR2 SYDVKM. CDR3 sequence: CASSYSGLAGERNNEQFF. The CDR3 nucleotides are TGTGCCAGCAGTTATTCGGGACTAGCGGGAGAGAGGAACAATGAGCAGTTCTTC. The full variable domain, rest sourced from reference TRBV28 and TRBJ2-1, is DVKVTQSSRYLVKRTGEKVFLECVQDMDHENMFWYRQDPGLGLRLIYFSYDVKMKEKGDIPEGYSVSREKKERFSLILESASTNQTSMYLCASSYSGLAGERNNEQFFGPGTRLTVL.